Below, 23 T cell receptor beta chains from the same sample are listed, as sequenced in a study of shared clonotypes between healthy human individuals. TCRdb's copy holds only in-frame clones and misses some; the assay was immunoSEQ multiplex PCR. The profile shows under 1,900,000 clones, about 98.5% of them singletons. The sequenced sample was naive CD4+ T cells sorted from blood. The subset: CD45RA+ positively selected. These receptors were collected from a man younger than 45 in good health.

The count of this clone is one. The V and J genes are TRBV30 and TRBJ2-7; 10 bases agree with TRBD1. This CDR3 comprises 11 residues. Germline V lookup: CDR1 GTSNPN, CDR2 SVGIG (reference sequence). CDR3 nucleotide sequence: TGTGCGGGGGACAGGGGCTACGAGCAGTACTTC. Amino acid sequence: CAGDRGYEQYF.

The chain has TRBV20-1 and TRBJ2-7; perhaps TRBD1 as D (6 bases). The length of the CDR3 is 10 residues. Germline CDR1 and CDR2: DFQATT and SNEGSKA (reference sequence). Between the trimmed V and J ends, which lost 8 bases and 2 bases, there was a span of 7 bases. The CDR3 coding sequence is TGCAGTACAGGGCCCTACGAGCAGTACTTC. Protein: CSTGPYEQYF.

The chain links TRBV5-1 to TRBJ2-7; 7 bases align to TRBD2. The trim removed 5 bases at V and 3 bases at J, leaving 11 bases unmatched. The CDR3 is made up of 15 amino acids. Germline V gene lookup returns CDR1 SGHRS and CDR2 YFSETQ. In DNA form, the CDR3 reads TGCGCCAGCAGACCCTTGGCGGGAGATCACTACGAGCAGTACTTC. Its protein product is CASRPLAGDHYEQYF.

In regard to this clone: Different DNA sequences within this sample yield the same CDR3. V is TRBV29-1 and J is TRBJ2-3, with D hard to call. Germline loops: CDR1 SQVTM, CDR2 ANQGSEA. The CDR3 extends over 13 amino acids. V lost 6 bases and J lost 0, with 10 bases in between. CDR3 region: CSVGLSSTDTQYF. The CDR3 DNA is TGCAGCGTCGGTCTATCTAGCACAGATACGCAGTATTTT.

This sequence joins TRBV5-1 and TRBJ2-2; D is perhaps TRBD1 (5 bases). In germline, CDR1 is SGHRS, CDR2 YFSETQ. The CDR3 spans 14 residues. Trimming pared 3 bases from V and 4 bases from J, leaving 10 bases between. CDR3 sequence: CASSSRAATGELFF. The CDR3 nucleotides are TGCGCCAGCAGCTCCAGGGCGGCCACCGGGGAGCTGTTTTTT.

The chain uses TRBV5-1 and TRBJ2-7; D is unclear. This CDR3 contains 13 residues. Germline-derived CDR1 and CDR2 are SGHRS and YFSETQ. Trimming left V 4 bases short and J 6 bases short, with 14 bases between. The CDR3 loop is CASSVDPNGEQYF. The CDR3 nucleotides are TGCGCCAGCAGCGTGGACCCCAATGGCGAGCAGTACTTC.

The genes are TRBV28 and TRBJ1-4; 9 nucleotides align to TRBD1. The CDR3 length is 15 residues. V was clipped by 4 bases and J by 3 bases; unmatched bases: 3. Germline values: CDR1 MDHEN, CDR2 SYDVKM. The chain's CDR3 is CASSSTGGSNEKLFF. In nucleotides, the CDR3 is TGTGCCAGCAGTTCCACAGGGGGCTCTAATGAAAAACTGTTTTTT.

The V call is TRBV6-5, the J call TRBJ2-7, with 7 bases matching TRBD1. The CDR3 has 11 amino acids. With V trimmed by 11 bases and J by 5 bases, 6 bases remained unmatched. CDR1 MNHEY and CDR2 SVGAGI come from the germline V gene. The CDR3 region is CAETGKHEQYF. DNA for the CDR3: TGTGCCGAGACAGGGAAGCACGAGCAGTACTTC.

The rearrangement joins TRBV5-1 to TRBJ1-1; D is uncertain. This CDR3 comprises 15 residues. The V gene lost 4 bases and the J gene lost 3 bases, with 16 bases spanning the gap. Germline V gene lookup returns CDR1 SGHRS and CDR2 YFSETQ. The CDR3: CASSATAHLDTEAFF. In nucleotides, the CDR3 is TGCGCCAGCAGCGCTACAGCTCATCTCGACACTGAAGCTTTCTTT. The full variable domain, rest sourced from reference TRBV5-1 and TRBJ1-1, is KAGVTQTPRYLIKTRGQQVTLSCSPISGHRSVSWYQQTPGQGLQFLFEYFSETQRNKGNFPGRFSGRQFSNSRSEMNVSTLELGDSALYLCASSATAHLDTEAFFGQGTRLTVV.

The rearrangement links TRBV19 to TRBJ1-5; D is perhaps TRBD1 (6 bases). V was clipped by 4 bases and J by 5 bases, with 15 bases between them. The V gene's germline CDR1 is LNHDA and CDR2 SQIVND (reference sequence). The CDR3 consists of 15 residues. The CDR3 nucleotides read TGTGCCAGTAGTACAACAGGACAGTTGTATCAGCCCCAGCATTTT. It translates to CASSTTGQLYQPQHF.

This chain connects TRBV9 to TRBJ2-7, with D perhaps TRBD1 (5 bases). The CDR3 consists of 14 residues. Trimming shortened V by 0 bases and J by 3 bases, and 10 bases separated the two germline ends. The germline V gene has CDR1 SGDLS and CDR2 YYNGEE. This CDR3 reads CASSVADGHYEQYF. In nucleotides, the CDR3 is TGTGCCAGCAGCGTAGCGGACGGACACTACGAGCAGTACTTC.

For the CDR3, the DNA is TGTGCCAGCACCCAAGGGGGGGCACCAAATGGCTACACCTTC. It translates to CASTQGGAPNGYTF. This chain links TRBV7-8 with TRBJ1-2; possible D gene TRBD1, 6 bases. Germline loops: CDR1 SGHVS, CDR2 FQNEAQ. Trimming cost V 7 bases and J 6 bases, with 18 bases left between them. This CDR3 has 14 amino acids.

The chain recombines TRBV7-9 with TRBJ2-7; D unclear. CDR1 is SEHNR and CDR2 is FQNEAQ in the germline V gene (reference sequence). V lost 6 bases, J lost 1 base, and 19 bases lay in between. The CDR3 is 16 amino acids. The chain's CDR3 is CASSPRWQGLSYEQYF. The CDR3 DNA reads TGTGCCAGCAGTCCTAGGTGGCAAGGCCTTTCCTACGAGCAGTACTTC.

The genes are TRBV2 and TRBJ2-2; 10 nucleotides agree with TRBD2. CDR1 SNHLY and CDR2 FYNNEI come from the germline V gene. CDR3 size: 15 residues. V lost 8 bases to trimming and J lost 7 bases; unmatched junction nucleotides: 10. For the CDR3, the DNA is TGTGCCAGCGGGGGAGCGGGAGGGCCGGACGGGGAGCTGTTTTTT. Its protein product is CASGGAGGPDGELFF.

Here the CDR3 DNA reads TGTGCCAGCAGTATGACAGGGCACGAGCAGTACTTC. This gives the protein CASSMTGHEQYF. The chain combines TRBV6-6 with TRBJ2-7; 7 bases align to TRBD1. Germline lookup yields CDR1 MNHNY and CDR2 SVGAGI (reference sequence). This CDR3 comprises 12 residues. After removal of 5 bases from V and 5 bases from J, the junction contained 3 bases not matched to a gene.

In its sample, this clone was seen once. This chain connects TRBV30 to TRBJ1-2; D gene unclear. The CDR3 is 13 residues long. CDR1 and CDR2 from the germline V gene are GTSNPN and SVGIG (reference sequence). Trimming stripped 0 bases from V and 4 bases from J, with 9 bases between. The CDR3 bases are TGTGCCTGGAGTGTTGCAGCTATCTATGGCTACACCTTC. Protein: CAWSVAAIYGYTF.

A word on this clone: Additional DNA sequences in this sample encode the identical CDR3. V usage is TRBV18 and J usage is TRBJ1-5; TRBD1 might be the D (6 bases). CDR1 and CDR2 from the germline V gene are KGHSH and LQKENI. The CDR3 spans 13 residues. Trimming took off 6 bases at V and 5 bases at J, with 11 bases between the two ends. CDR3 region: CASSPNRDQPQHF. The CDR3 bases are TGTGCCAGCTCCCCGAACAGGGATCAGCCCCAGCATTTT.

V is TRBV10-3 and J is TRBJ2-3; D might be TRBD2 (5 bases). The CDR3 is made up of 16 amino acids. Germline V gene sequence: CDR1 ENHRY, CDR2 SYGVKD. With 5 bases removed from V and 4 bases from J, the gap between germline ends came to 19 bases. The CDR3 region is CAISSWYGDRADTQYF. CDR3 nucleotides: TGTGCCATCAGTTCCTGGTACGGGGATCGGGCAGATACGCAGTATTTT.

The chain links TRBV7-2 to TRBJ2-7; 13 nucleotides align to TRBD2. V gave up 5 bases and J gave up 7 bases; unmatched junction bases: 8. CDR3 length: 15 residues. Germline CDR1 SGHTA, CDR2 FQGNSA. CDR3 nucleotides: TGTGCCAGCAGCGAGCGACTAGCGGGAGGCCTGGAGCAGTACTTC. This gives the protein CASSERLAGGLEQYF.

J is TRBJ1-4 and V is TRBV2, with D possibly matching TRBD1 (5 bases). Trimming shortened V by 7 bases and J by 2 bases, and 17 bases separated the two germline ends. Germline CDR1 is SNHLY and CDR2 is FYNNEI. The CDR3 loop spans 16 amino acids. The CDR3 protein is CASITVGQGTNEKLFF. The CDR3 DNA is TGTGCCAGCATTACCGTCGGCCAGGGCACTAATGAAAAACTGTTTTTT.

The rearrangement uses TRBV27 and TRBJ2-3; 8 nucleotides match TRBD2. Losses at the gene ends were 0 bases for V and 3 bases for J; bases not matched to a gene: 8. This CDR3 has 17 residues. Germline CDR1 and CDR2: MNHEY and SMNVEV (reference sequence). The CDR3 bases are TGTGCCAGCAGTTTATCTCCCAGCGGGAGAGGGACAGATACGCAGTATTTT. Protein sequence: CASSLSPSGRGTDTQYF.

This clone has a single count. The chain combines TRBV5-6 with TRBJ2-3, with D perhaps TRBD1 (6 bases). The V end was cut by 5 bases, the J end by 2 bases, with 9 bases between. The CDR3 runs to 13 residues. The germline V gene encodes CDR1 SGHDT and CDR2 YYEEEE. CDR3 sequence (DNA): TGTGCCAGCAGACAGGGAACCACAGATACGCAGTATTTT. It yields the protein CASRQGTTDTQYF. Filled out from reference TRBV5-6 and TRBJ2-3, the complete variable domain reads DAGVTQSPTHLIKTRGQQVTLRCSPKSGHDTVSWYQQALGQGPQFIFQYYEEEERQRGNFPDRFSGHQFPNYSSELNVNALLLGDSALYLCASRQGTTDTQYFGPGTRLTVL.

In regard to this clone: This sample also contains other DNA sequences that code for the same CDR3. The DNA for the CDR3 is TGTGCCAGCTCACCGGGGACAGGGGCGTTCTACGAGCAGTACTTC. Residues: CASSPGTGAFYEQYF. V gene TRBV18 combines with J gene TRBJ2-7; 10 nucleotides line up with TRBD1. Trimming removed 3 bases from V and 3 bases from J; junction bases left unmatched: 5. CDR1 and CDR2 from the germline V gene are KGHSH and LQKENI. The CDR3 runs 15 residues. Full variable domain (remainder filled in from reference TRBV18 and TRBJ2-7): NAGVMQNPRHLVRRRGQEARLRCSPMKGHSHVYWYRQLPEEGLKFMVYLQKENIIDESGMPKERFSAEFPKEGPSILRIQQVVRGDSAAYFCASSPGTGAFYEQYFGPGTRLTVT.